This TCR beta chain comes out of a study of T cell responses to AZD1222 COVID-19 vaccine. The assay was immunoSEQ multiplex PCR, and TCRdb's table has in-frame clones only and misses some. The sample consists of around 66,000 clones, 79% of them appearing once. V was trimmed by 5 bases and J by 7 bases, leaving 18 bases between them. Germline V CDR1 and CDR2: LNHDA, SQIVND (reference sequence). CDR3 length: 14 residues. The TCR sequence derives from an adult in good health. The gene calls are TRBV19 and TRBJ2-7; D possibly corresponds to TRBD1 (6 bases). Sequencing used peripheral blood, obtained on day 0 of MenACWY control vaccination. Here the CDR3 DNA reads TGTGCCAGTAGTCCAAACAGGGCCCCGAGTGAGCAGTACTTC. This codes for CASSPNRAPSEQYF.